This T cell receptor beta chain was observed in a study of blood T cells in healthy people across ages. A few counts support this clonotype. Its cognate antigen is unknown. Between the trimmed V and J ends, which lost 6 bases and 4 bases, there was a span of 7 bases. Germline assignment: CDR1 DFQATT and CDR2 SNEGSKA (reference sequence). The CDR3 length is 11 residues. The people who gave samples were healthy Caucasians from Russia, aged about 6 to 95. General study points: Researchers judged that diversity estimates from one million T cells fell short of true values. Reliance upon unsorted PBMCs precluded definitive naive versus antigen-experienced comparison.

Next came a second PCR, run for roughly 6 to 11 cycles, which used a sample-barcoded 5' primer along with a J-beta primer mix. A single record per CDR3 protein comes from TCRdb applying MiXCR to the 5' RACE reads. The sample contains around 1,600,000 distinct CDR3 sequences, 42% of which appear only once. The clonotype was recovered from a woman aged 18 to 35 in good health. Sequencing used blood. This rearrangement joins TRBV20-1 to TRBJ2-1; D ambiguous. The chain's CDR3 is CSAGFYNEQFF. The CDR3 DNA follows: TGCAGTGCGGGGTTTTACAATGAGCAGTTCTTC.